Below, 5 T cell receptor beta chains from the same sample are listed, as sequenced in a study of beta chain features in type 1 diabetes. The isolated RNA, all of it, was reverse transcribed, so expressed TCRB transcripts were what got sequenced. Some clones are missing from TCRdb's copy, which holds only in-frame ones; the method was immunoSEQ multiplex PCR. The table lists 200,000 to 250,000 clones, about 63% of them singletons. The sample comprised naive CD4+ T cells from blood. These receptors all come from a man in his thirties or forties in good health.

V usage is TRBV9 and J usage is TRBJ2-3; TRBD2 matches at 8 bases. Germline CDR1 is SGDLS and CDR2 is YYNGEE. V gave up 1 base and J gave up 3 bases; unmatched junction bases: 7. This CDR3 has 16 amino acids. CDR3 in amino acids: CASSVLPGLVTDTQYF. The CDR3 DNA reads TGTGCCAGCAGCGTATTACCGGGACTAGTAACAGATACGCAGTATTTT.

The rearrangement links TRBV7-2 to TRBJ2-5; the D gene is possibly TRBD2 (6 bases). CDR3 length: 14 amino acids. V lost 0 bases and J lost 5, with 10 bases in between. Germline V gene data show CDR1 as SGHTA and CDR2 as FQGNSA. DNA for the CDR3: TGTGCCAGCAGCTTAGCCGTAGGGAGGGAGACCCAGTACTTC. Amino acid sequence: CASSLAVGRETQYF.

This chain links TRBV7-9 with TRBJ1-4, with 7 bases aligning to TRBD1. Germline CDR1 reads SEHNR; CDR2 reads FQNEAQ (reference sequence). Trimming removed 2 bases from V and 6 bases from J; junction bases left unmatched: 6. The CDR3 runs to 15 residues. The CDR3 DNA reads TGTGCCAGCAGCTTATCGACAGGGCCTCATGAAAAACTGTTTTTT. It encodes CASSLSTGPHEKLFF.

The CDR3 sequence: CASTPRRPDTQYF. DNA of the CDR3: TGTGCCAGCACCCCCCGGCGTCCAGATACGCAGTATTTT. The gene calls are TRBV6-6 and TRBJ2-3, with no clear D. The CDR3 loop spans 13 amino acids. V shed 7 bases and J shed 4 bases, with 12 bases lying between them. Germline values: CDR1 MNHNY, CDR2 SVGAGI (reference sequence).

The chain has TRBV5-4 and TRBJ2-5; no clear D. Germline V lookup: CDR1 SGHNT, CDR2 YYREEE (reference sequence). V lost 0 bases, J lost 5 bases, and 8 bases lay in between. CDR3 length equals 13 residues. The CDR3 spells CASSLEARETQYF. CDR3 coding DNA: TGTGCCAGCAGCTTGGAGGCTAGGGAGACCCAGTACTTC.